Listed here are 9 T cell receptor beta chains from one sample, sequenced in a study of Tregs in tolerant kidney transplant recipients. No cognate antigen is known for these TCRs. The assay was immunoSEQ multiplex PCR, and TCRdb's table has in-frame clones only and misses some. There are 9,500 to 11,000 clones in the sample; around nine tenths occur only once, and roughly 5.4% lies in the top ten. Sample: Tregs from blood cultured with allogeneic cells, taken before the transplant. These receptors came from a human patient who received a combined kidney and bone marrow transplant.

This chain joins TRBV19 and TRBJ2-3; 9 bases fit TRBD1. The CDR3 consists of 15 residues. V lost 7 bases, J lost 2 bases, and 7 bases stayed unmatched. CDR1 LNHDA and CDR2 SQIVND come from the germline V gene (reference sequence). The CDR3 region has the DNA TGTGCCAGTAAAACGGGACAGGGCGCCACAGATACGCAGTATTTT. Encoded protein: CASKTGQGATDTQYF. The entire variable domain, with the rest obtained from reference TRBV19 and TRBJ2-3, is as follows: DGGITQSPKYLFRKEGQNVTLSCEQNLNHDAMYWYRQDPGQGLRLIYYSQIVNDFQKGDIAEGYSVSREKKESFPLTVTSAQKNPTAFYLCASKTGQGATDTQYFGPGTRLTVL.

The chain couples TRBV7-9 to TRBJ2-1, with TRBD2 matching 8 bases. The V gene end was trimmed by 2 bases and the J gene end by 3 bases; junction bases not matched to a gene: 3. The length of the CDR3 is 15 residues. Per germline, CDR1 SEHNR and CDR2 FQNEAQ (reference sequence). The CDR3 nucleotides are TGTGCCAGCAGCTTATTAGCGGGACTCTACAATGAGCAGTTCTTC. Translation: CASSLLAGLYNEQFF.

This clone was picked up a small number of times. The J gene is TRBJ2-7, the V gene TRBV6-8; D is uncertain. The CDR3 spans 14 residues. Germline CDR1 reads MNHGY; CDR2 reads SAAAGT. V was pared by 1 base and J by 4 bases, with 11 bases between. The CDR3 DNA reads as TGTGCCAGCAGTTACTTAGGAACAACATACGAGCAGTACTTC. Its protein is CASSYLGTTYEQYF.

V and J are TRBV14 and TRBJ2-1, with a possible D match to TRBD2 (7 bases). Germline loops: CDR1 SGHDN, CDR2 FVKESK. Trimming cost V 5 bases and J 5 bases, with 13 bases left between them. The CDR3 spans 14 residues. The CDR3 spells CASSRTGRDNEQFF. The DNA of the CDR3 is TGTGCCAGCAGCAGAACAGGGAGGGACAATGAGCAGTTCTTC. Complete variable domain (other parts from reference TRBV14 and TRBJ2-1): EAGVTQFPSHSVIEKGQTVTLRCDPISGHDNLYWYRRVMGKEIKFLLHFVKESKQDESGMPNNRFLAERTGGTYSTLKVQPAELEDSGVYFCASSRTGRDNEQFFGPGTRLTVL.

This chain links TRBV5-6 with TRBJ2-1, with 8 bases lining up with TRBD2. The CDR3 loop spans 16 amino acids. V was clipped by 0 bases and J by 12 bases; unmatched bases: 14. The germline V gene encodes CDR1 SGHDT and CDR2 YYEEEE. The CDR3 coding sequence is TGTGCCAGCAGCTTGGGGACGTACAGCGGGGGAATGGGGCAGTTCTTC. Translating gives CASSLGTYSGGMGQFF.

The rearrangement links TRBV7-2 to TRBJ2-3, with 10 bases lining up with TRBD2. This CDR3 region has 16 residues. J gave up 6 bases and V 1 base, and 7 bases lay outside the gene matches. The V gene's germline CDR1 is SGHTA and CDR2 FQGNSA. The CDR3 spells CASSLGVASGSDTQYF. The CDR3 DNA sequence: TGTGCCAGCAGCTTAGGAGTGGCTAGCGGGAGTGATACGCAGTATTTT.

V usage is TRBV5-1 and J usage is TRBJ2-3; D tentatively reads TRBD1 or TRBD2 (5 bases each). Trimming shortened V by 0 bases and J by 0 bases, and 8 bases separated the two germline ends. Germline CDR1 reads SGHRS; CDR2 reads YFSETQ. The CDR3 sequence is 15 residues long. The CDR3 DNA follows: TGCGCCAGCAGCTTGGGAGGGGTGAGCACAGATACGCAGTATTTT. Translation: CASSLGGVSTDTQYF.

The CDR3 region is CASSLVRSQVRTEAFF. The CDR3 DNA sequence: TGTGCCAGCAGCTTAGTTCGCAGTCAGGTGAGGACTGAAGCTTTCTTT. The chain joins TRBV11-1 to TRBJ1-1; D remains ambiguous. Germline V gives CDR1 SGHAT, CDR2 FQDESV (reference sequence). This CDR3 spans 16 amino acids. V lost 1 base and J lost 5, with 17 bases in between.

Here the CDR3 reads CASSLVPTTNTEAFF. The CDR3 coding sequence is TGTGCCAGCAGCTTGGTCCCGACCACTAACACTGAAGCTTTCTTT. The V gene is TRBV5-4, the J gene TRBJ1-1, with D hard to call. Trimming pared 0 bases from V and 2 bases from J, leaving 11 bases between. The CDR3 sequence is 15 residues long. Germline V lookup: CDR1 SGHNT, CDR2 YYREEE (reference sequence).